This T cell receptor beta chain originates from a study of regulatory dendritic cells for organ transplantation. CDR1 is MNHEY and CDR2 is SMNVEV in the germline V gene (reference sequence). After removal of 0 bases from V and 0 bases from J, the junction contained 5 bases not matched to a gene. This CDR3 is 17 amino acids long. Sorted T cells were CFSE-labeled and cultured five to six days with allogeneic regulatory or mature dendritic cells at 1:10. CD4+ or CD8+ T cells were sorted as naive CD45RA+ or memory CD45RO+. Worth noting for this clone: Its antigen is as yet unknown.

General study results and limits: Regulatory dendritic cells appeared to expand memory CD8+ clones less than mature ones.

Data came from immunoSEQ multiplex PCR; TCRdb stores just in-frame clones and leaves some out. The sample lists around 4,900 clones; about four fifths were seen once. J is TRBJ1-3 and V is TRBV27; 7 nucleotides align to TRBD1. The sample taken for sequencing was memory CD8+ T cells from blood cultured with regulatory dendritic cells. This sample's subset: CD45RO+ memory T cells. This TCR came from a human donor in good health. The chain's CDR3 is CASSLSAGGLSGNTIYF. The CDR3 DNA reads TGTGCCAGCAGTTTATCGGCAGGGGGACTCTCTGGAAACACCATATATTTT.